This T cell receptor (beta chain) was found in a study of T cells in women clearing cervical HPV infection. In the study overall: Blood came at first lesion visit for cases, post-clearance for controls.

Libraries were prepared by immunoSEQ multiplex PCR; TCRdb keeps only in-frame clonotypes and omits some of them. The sample table sets out around 39,000 clones. In regard to this clone: The sequence runs out 3 residues before the end of the CDR3; the remainder is reconstructed from the germline J gene.

After removal of 6 bases from V and 4 bases from J, the junction contained 5 bases not matched to a gene. Germline V gene sequence: CDR1 DFQATT, CDR2 SNEGSKA (reference sequence). The CDR3 is made up of 13 amino acids. This rearrangement joins TRBV20-1 to TRBJ1-5; the match to TRBD1 covers 8 bases. Specimen: blood buffy coat. The TCR was taken from a woman aged 18 to 75 with a cervical HPV16 infection that either progressed to CIN3+ or cleared (not recorded which). CDR3 protein: CSARQGLNQPQHF. The covered CDR3 bases are TGCAGTGCGCGACAGGGGCTAAATCAGCCC.